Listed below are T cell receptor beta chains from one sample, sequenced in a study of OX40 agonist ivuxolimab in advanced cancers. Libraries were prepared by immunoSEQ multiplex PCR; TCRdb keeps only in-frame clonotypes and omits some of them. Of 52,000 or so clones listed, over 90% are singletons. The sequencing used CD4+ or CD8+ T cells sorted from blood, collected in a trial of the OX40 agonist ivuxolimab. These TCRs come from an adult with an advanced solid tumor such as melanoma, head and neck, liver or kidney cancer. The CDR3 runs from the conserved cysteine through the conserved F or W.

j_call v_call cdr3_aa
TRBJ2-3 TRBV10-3 CAISEKVTSTDTQYF
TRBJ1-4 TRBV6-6 CASSYRRSNNEKLFF
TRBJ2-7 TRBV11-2 CASSGGGGYEQYF
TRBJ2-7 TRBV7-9 CASSSDMEDEQYF
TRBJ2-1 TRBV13 CASSLRAASSYNEQFF
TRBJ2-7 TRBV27 CASSFSVGAQFYEQYF
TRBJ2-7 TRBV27 CASSRGDVPYEQYF
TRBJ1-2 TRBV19 CASLPGGRSFNYGYTF
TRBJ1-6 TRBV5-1 CASSLSGAPLHF
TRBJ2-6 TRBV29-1 CSVLSGANVLTF
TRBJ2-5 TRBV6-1 CASFPDNTFQETQYF
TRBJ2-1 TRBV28 CASSLGLAGGSNEQFF
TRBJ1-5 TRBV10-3 CAISESPQPQHF
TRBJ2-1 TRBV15 CATSRDLTGGIHYNEQFF
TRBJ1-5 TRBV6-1 CASSGRGRVTQPQHF
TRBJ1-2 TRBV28 CASRFTGTYGYTF
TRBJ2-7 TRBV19 CASSSRRISYEQYF
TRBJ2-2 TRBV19 CASSIRGSNTGELFF
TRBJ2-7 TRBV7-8 CASIPGRELGLGYEQYF
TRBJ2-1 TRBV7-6 CASSPEGNEQFF
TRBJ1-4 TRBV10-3 CAISGTPNLRESFEKLFF
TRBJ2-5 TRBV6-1 CASTEGGWQETQYF
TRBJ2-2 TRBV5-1 CASSLLESLGGELFF
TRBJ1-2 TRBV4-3 CASSQGQGGYYGYTF
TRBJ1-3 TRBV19 CATQGKGSGNTIYF
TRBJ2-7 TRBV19 CASSTLQTGVNSYEQYF
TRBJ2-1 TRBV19 CATATSGTSYNEQFF
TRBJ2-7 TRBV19 CASSAGQVSYEQYF
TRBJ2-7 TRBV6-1 CASSDRVVYEQYF
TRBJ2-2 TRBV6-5 CASGPYTGELFF
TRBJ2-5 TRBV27 CASSQVGTEETQYF
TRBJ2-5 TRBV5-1 CASSLAGTTQETQYF
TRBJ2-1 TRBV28 CASSPGGRHYNEQFF
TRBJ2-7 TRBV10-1 CASSDVGTSIYEQYF
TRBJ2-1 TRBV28 CASSQELLLGTGTYNEQFF
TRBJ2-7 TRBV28 CASSLERGLNEQYF
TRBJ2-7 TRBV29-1 CSIARDSSYEQYF
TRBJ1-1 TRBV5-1 CASSLGQGVGTEAFF
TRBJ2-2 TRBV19 CASSIAGGLRYGELFF
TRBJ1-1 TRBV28 CASSPWIIGTEAFF
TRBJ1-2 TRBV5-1 CASSLTDSYYGYTF
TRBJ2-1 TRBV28 CATWPGSRVEQFF
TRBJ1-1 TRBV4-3 CASSQDGRRDTEAFF
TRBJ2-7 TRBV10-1 CASSQDLSRIEQYF
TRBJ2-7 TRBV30 CAWSGDTSAIYEQYF
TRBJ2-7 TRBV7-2 CASSLVVSAGYEQYF
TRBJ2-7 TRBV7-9 CASSNGLASSYEQYF
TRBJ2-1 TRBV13 CASSLTRLAGGVFF
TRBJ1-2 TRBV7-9 CASSLQGIDDYGYTF
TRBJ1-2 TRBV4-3 CASSQVRASPNYGYTF
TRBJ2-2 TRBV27 CASSRFVQGEGGELFF
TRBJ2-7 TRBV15 CATSSGTLSSYEQYF
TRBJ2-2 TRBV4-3 CASSQDLRQGALTGELFF
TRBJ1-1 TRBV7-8 CASSLLDRKGGTEAFF
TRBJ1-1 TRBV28 CASSLLVTPSTEAFF
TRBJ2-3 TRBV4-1 CASSQERKAGGSDTQYF
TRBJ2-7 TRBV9 CASSVFSGGEQYF
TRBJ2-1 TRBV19 CASSIVLAGDNEQFF
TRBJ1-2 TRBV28 CASSLLLNRGRNYGYTF
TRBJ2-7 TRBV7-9 CASSLSVREEDEQYF